The 17 T cell receptor beta chains below come from one sample, sequenced in a study of post-analysis software for immune sequencing data. Whole-study findings and limits: About five TRBV segments were more frequent in patients than controls; TRBV5-6, TRBV5-1 and TRBV20-1 belonged to this group.

The antigens these receptors bind are not known. TCR beta cDNA libraries had unique molecular identifiers. TCRdb reprocessed the PCR reads via MiXCR and lists one record per CDR3 protein. This repertoire shows hundreds of thousands of distinct CDR3 sequences, under 70% found once; its top ten account for over 4%. Sequencing input: blood. The receptors shown here come from a girl between 10 and 17 years old with multiple sclerosis.

As to this clonotype: Possible read error: a much larger clone is one base away. The rearrangement joins TRBV15 to TRBJ2-3, with 12 bases aligning to TRBD2. CDR1 and CDR2 (germline): LNHNV, YYDKDF (reference sequence). The CDR3 totals 15 residues. The CDR3 DNA reads TGTGCCACCAGCAGCGGGACTAGCGGGCCAGATACGCGGTATTTT. As protein: CATSSGTSGPDTRYF.

The table lists this clonotype with a count of one. The chain combines TRBV20-1 with TRBJ2-1; 9 positions agree with TRBD1. J was trimmed by 3 bases and V by 4 bases; bases with no gene match: 7. The CDR3 is 15 residues long. CDR1 and CDR2 (germline): DFQATT, SNEGSKA (reference sequence). The CDR3 bases are TGCAGTGCTACCCCCCGGACAGGGGTCTACAATGAGCAGTTCTTC. This codes for CSATPRTGVYNEQFF.

The rearrangement joins TRBV5-1 to TRBJ2-6; 7 bases align to TRBD1. V lost 4 bases, J lost 0 bases, and 10 bases stayed unmatched. This CDR3 comprises 18 residues. CDR1 and CDR2 from the germline V gene are SGHRS and YFSETQ. The CDR3 region has the DNA TGCGCCAGCAGCCTGGCTACAGGGGTCCCCTCTGGGGCCAACGTCCTGACTTTC. It specifies CASSLATGVPSGANVLTF.

This clonotype was detected only a few times. The chain uses TRBV4-1 and TRBJ2-7, with TRBD1 identical over 7 bases. In germline, CDR1 is MGHRA, CDR2 YSYEKL. Trimming took 0 bases from V and 3 from J; bases not matched to a gene: 5. This CDR3 contains 15 residues. This CDR3 reads CASSQEGQQLYEQYF. CDR3 coding DNA: TGCGCCAGCAGCCAAGAGGGACAGCAGCTCTACGAGCAGTACTTC.

This chain joins TRBV25-1 and TRBJ2-2, with D perhaps TRBD1 (6 bases). V dropped 3 bases and J dropped 3 bases, with 8 bases sitting between them. Germline CDR1 is MGHDK and CDR2 is SYGVNS. CDR3 size: 14 residues. The CDR3 DNA follows: TGTGCCAGCAGTGAGAACAGGGACACCGGGGAGCTGTTTTTT. Protein product: CASSENRDTGELFF.

The chain uses TRBV5-5 and TRBJ1-2; maybe TRBD1 (5 bases). Trimming stripped 5 bases from V and 0 bases from J, with 11 bases between. The germline V gene encodes CDR1 SGHKS and CDR2 YYEKEE (reference sequence). The CDR3 consists of 14 residues. CDR3 DNA sequence: TGTGCCAGCAGACTCCAGACAGCTAACTATGGCTACACCTTC. Its translation: CASRLQTANYGYTF.

CDR3 sequence: CASSFKGTGRTEAFF. The CDR3 DNA reads as TGTGCCAGCAGCTTTAAGGGGACAGGGCGAACTGAAGCTTTCTTT. The chain has TRBV7-2 and TRBJ1-1, with 9 bases identical to TRBD1. The CDR3 consists of 15 residues. V lost 3 bases to trimming and J lost 5 bases; unmatched junction nucleotides: 7. CDR1 is SGHTA, CDR2 FQGNSA, per germline.

The genes are TRBV10-3 and TRBJ1-1; 7 bases map to TRBD1. The CDR3 contains 14 residues. V was clipped by 5 bases and J by 5 bases; unmatched bases: 8. CDR1 is ENHRY, CDR2 SYGVKD, per germline. The CDR3 here is CAISPTGSETEAFF. DNA of the CDR3: TGTGCCATCAGTCCGACAGGGTCGGAAACTGAAGCTTTCTTT.

V and J are TRBV12-3 or TRBV12-4 and TRBJ1-1; the D gene is possibly TRBD1 (5 bases). V was cut by 10 bases and J by 4 bases, with 19 bases left in between. This CDR3 region has 14 residues. CDR3 nucleotides: TGTGCCATTAAACACCCGGGGGTTGGCACTGAAGCTTTCTTT. Protein product: CAIKHPGVGTEAFF.

The chain couples TRBV4-2 to TRBJ1-6; no clear D gene. V lost 0 bases and J 0 bases, leaving 9 bases between the germline ends. Germline V gives CDR1 LGHNA, CDR2 YNFKEQ. The CDR3 extends over 17 amino acids. In DNA form, the CDR3 reads TGTGCCAGCAGCCAAGATCGCGGGAGCTCCTATAATTCACCCCTCCACTTT. Protein product: CASSQDRGSSYNSPLHF.

The genes are TRBV5-1 and TRBJ2-4, with 9 bases fitting TRBD1. Germline V gene data show CDR1 as SGHRS and CDR2 as YFSETQ. Unmatched junction bases numbered 11, after V lost 4 bases and J lost 6 bases. This CDR3 comprises 16 residues. This chain's CDR3 is CASSPHRGRGGNIQYF. The CDR3 DNA sequence: TGCGCCAGCAGCCCGCACAGGGGGCGCGGAGGAAACATTCAGTACTTC.

The rearrangement uses TRBV5-1 and TRBJ1-2; possible D gene TRBD1, 5 bases. This CDR3 is built from 14 residues. The germline CDR1 and CDR2 sequences are SGHRS and YFSETQ. V lost 3 bases and J 6 bases, leaving 15 bases between the germline ends. CDR3 DNA: TGCGCCAGCAGCTCGTCGGGGCGGTCTCATGGCTACACCTTC. Translating gives CASSSSGRSHGYTF.

J is TRBJ2-5 and V is TRBV5-4, with 11 bases matching TRBD1. Trimming removed 1 base from V and 5 bases from J; junction bases left unmatched: 7. CDR1 and CDR2 (germline): SGHNT, YYREEE (reference sequence). This CDR3 contains 16 residues. The chain's CDR3 is CASSLLQDRGRETQYF. In DNA form, the CDR3 reads TGTGCCAGCAGCTTGCTCCAGGACAGGGGGCGCGAGACCCAGTACTTC.

A word on this clonotype: The germline gene is not matched at one end of the junction; a read error may be the cause. This sequence joins TRBV9 and TRBJ2-3; no clear D. Germline values: CDR1 SGDLS, CDR2 YYNGEE. CDR3 size: 14 residues. CDR3 coding DNA: TGTGCCAGCAGCGTAACCTCGAGCATAGATACGCAGTATTTT. Translated, it gives CASSVTSSIDTQYF.

This clonotype was observed at least ten times. The chain combines TRBV4-2 with TRBJ2-7; D is perhaps TRBD2 (7 bases). This CDR3 is built from 16 residues. The V gene's germline CDR1 is LGHNA and CDR2 YNFKEQ. Between the trimmed V and J ends, which lost 0 bases and 5 bases, there was a span of 17 bases. CDR3 DNA: TGTGCCAGCAGCCAAGATAGGGGGGGCTCCGGGGACGAGCAGTACTTC. Translated, it gives CASSQDRGGSGDEQYF.

The chain is built from TRBV29-1 and TRBJ2-3; 9 bases align to TRBD1. Per the germline V gene, CDR1 is SQVTM and CDR2 is ANQGSEA. J lost 5 bases, V lost 0 bases, and 12 bases had no gene match. This CDR3 has 17 residues. CDR3 coding DNA: TGCAGCGTTGAAGATCGTGGAACAGGGGGCGCGGGAGATACGCAGTATTTT. Translating it yields CSVEDRGTGGAGDTQYF.

This clonotype was counted between two and nine times. The chain uses TRBV6-5 and TRBJ2-5; TRBD1 is a possible D gene (6 bases). The J call is in doubt because the DNA end fits TRBJ2-7 better. The CDR3 consists of 15 residues. Germline CDR1 reads MNHEY; CDR2 reads SVGAGI. Written as DNA, the CDR3 is TGTGCCAGCAGTTACTCGTGGCAGGGGCCCTACGAGCAGTACTTC. Translation: CASSYSWQGPYEQYF.